Listed below are T cell receptor beta chains from one sample, sequenced in a study of T cell responses to AZD1222 COVID-19 vaccine. Here immunoSEQ multiplex PCR was the method, and the copy in TCRdb shows in-frame clones only, minus some. The sample lists roughly 120,000 clones, about 90% occurring once. Source: peripheral blood, taken on day 0 of AZD1222 vaccination. The receptors here all came from an adult in good health. The CDR3 runs from the conserved cysteine through the conserved F or W. The D gene is left open where the match is weak. A row's size may be missing; if present it is once, few, many or a size class.

j_call | v_call | clone_size | d_call | cdr3_aa | cdr3_nt
TRBJ1-2 | TRBV24-1 | once | - | CATSDLSGNYGYTF | TGTGCCACCAGTGATTTGTCAGGGAACTATGGCTACACCTTC
TRBJ1-5 | TRBV29-1 | - | - | CSCRIDINQPQHF | TGCAGCTGCAGAATAGATATCAATCAGCCCCAGCATTTT
TRBJ1-4 | TRBV6-5 | - | - | CASSYSGAGGYEKLFF | TGTGCCAGCAGTTACTCAGGGGCAGGAGGCTATGAAAAACTGTTTTTT
TRBJ1-6 | TRBV7-9 | - | - | CASSSLEPGFYNSPLHF | TGTGCCAGCAGCAGCTTAGAGCCGGGGTTCTATAATTCACCCCTCCACTTT
TRBJ1-1 | TRBV7-9 | - | TRBD1 | CASSFEGARGTEAFF | TGTGCCAGCAGCTTTGAGGGGGCGCGGGGCACTGAAGCTTTCTTT
TRBJ2-1 | TRBV28 | once | TRBD2 | CASSLAGGWYNEQFF | TGTGCCAGCAGCCTAGCGGGGGGGTGGTACAATGAGCAGTTCTTC
TRBJ1-6 | TRBV11-2 | - | - | CASSITENSPLHF | TGTGCCAGCAGCATCACAGAAAATTCACCCCTCCACTTT
TRBJ2-2 | TRBV14 | - | - | CASSFAGELFF | TGTGCCAGCAGCTTTGCCGGGGAGCTGTTTTTT
TRBJ2-7 | TRBV10-3 | - | - | CAISGMGRGEQYF | TGTGCCATCAGTGGGATGGGTCGGGGCGAGCAGTACTTC
TRBJ2-2 | TRBV27 | - | TRBD2 | CASSPPWGRGAMNTGELFF | TGTGCCAGCAGTCCCCCCTGGGGGCGGGGGGCCATGAACACCGGGGAGCTGTTTTTT
TRBJ2-1 | TRBV13 | - | - | CASSFHTGRGQFF | TGTGCCAGCAGCTTTCACACCGGCCGAGGGCAGTTCTTC
TRBJ2-3 | TRBV5-5 | - | TRBD1 | CASSLEINRGLGDTQYF | TGTGCCAGCAGCTTGGAAATTAACAGGGGGCTTGGAGATACGCAGTATTTT
TRBJ1-4 | TRBV6-1 | - | - | CASSEPGGIEKLFF | TGTGCCAGCAGTGAGCCCGGGGGTATTGAAAAACTGTTTTTT
TRBJ1-4 | TRBV3-1/TRBV3-2 | - | - | CASSQGPGEKLFF | TGTGCCAGCAGCCAAGGGCCCGGAGAAAAACTGTTTTTT
TRBJ1-4 | TRBV19 | - | TRBD1 | CASRDRGEKLFF | TGTGCCAGTCGGGACAGGGGCGAAAAACTGTTTTTT
TRBJ1-1 | TRBV10-1 | few | - | CASSVAANTEAFF | TGCGCCAGCAGTGTAGCAGCGAACACTGAAGCTTTCTTT
TRBJ1-1 | TRBV11-3 | - | TRBD1 | CASSLGRTGNTEAFF | TGTGCCAGCAGCTTAGGTCGGACAGGGAACACTGAAGCTTTCTTT
TRBJ1-4 | TRBV7-6 | - | - | CASSRPFEGANEKLFF | TGTGCCAGCAGCCGCCCGTTTGAGGGGGCTAATGAAAAACTGTTTTTT
TRBJ1-5 | TRBV2 | - | - | CASRIGATGGQPQHF | TGTGCCAGCAGAATAGGGGCCACGGGAGGGCAGCCCCAGCATTTT
TRBJ1-3 | TRBV5-6 | - | TRBD1 | CASSLRQGQTGNTIYF | TGTGCCAGCAGCTTAAGACAGGGTCAAACGGGAAACACCATATATTTT
TRBJ2-4 | TRBV7-9 | once | TRBD2 | CASSATSGAGNIQYF | TGTGCCAGCAGCGCCACTAGCGGGGCAGGCAACATTCAGTACTTC
TRBJ1-2 | TRBV28 | few | TRBD1 | CASRGGQGAGGYTF | TGTGCCAGCAGAGGGGGACAGGGAGCGGGAGGCTACACCTTC
TRBJ1-3 | TRBV11-2 | - | - | CASSPTGYSGNTIYF | TGTGCCAGCAGTCCCACCGGGTACTCTGGAAACACCATATATTTT
TRBJ2-1 | TRBV9 | - | - | CASSVDEGAGSEQFF | TGTGCCAGCAGCGTAGATGAGGGAGCTGGGAGTGAGCAGTTCTTC
TRBJ2-5 | TRBV2 | - | - | CASSGRFSGAETQYF | TGTGCCAGCAGTGGAAGGTTCTCGGGGGCGGAGACCCAGTACTTC
TRBJ1-5 | TRBV4-1 | - | - | CASSQGRGDGNQPQHF | TGCGCCAGCAGCCAAGGACGGGGAGACGGCAATCAGCCCCAGCATTTT
TRBJ2-3 | TRBV3-1/TRBV3-2 | few | - | CASSHGGWADTQYF | TGTGCCAGCAGCCACGGGGGTTGGGCAGATACGCAGTATTTT
TRBJ1-1 | TRBV5-1 | few | TRBD1 | CASSRQGQGGTEAFF | TGCGCCAGCAGCCGCCAGGGACAGGGAGGCACTGAAGCTTTCTTT
TRBJ1-4 | TRBV28 | - | - | CASSALGLSEKLFF | TGTGCCAGCAGTGCCTTGGGGCTCAGTGAAAAACTGTTTTTT
TRBJ1-5 | TRBV24-1 | - | TRBD1 | CAPQGQGTNQPQHF | TGTGCCCCGCAGGGACAGGGGACGAATCAGCCCCAGCATTTT
TRBJ1-6 | TRBV3-1/TRBV3-2 | - | - | CASSLNAGGSPLHF | TGTGCCAGCAGCCTGAATGCCGGGGGGTCACCCCTCCACTTT
TRBJ1-6 | TRBV28 | - | - | CASSAQTVSPLHF | TGTGCCAGCAGTGCTCAGACAGTGTCACCCCTCCACTTT
TRBJ1-2 | TRBV6-5 | - | - | CASSYSDRLPNYGYTF | TGTGCCAGCAGTTACTCAGACAGGTTGCCTAACTATGGCTACACCTTC
TRBJ1-2 | TRBV6-6 | - | TRBD1 | CASIGGTANYGYTF | TGTGCCAGCATTGGTGGGACAGCTAACTATGGCTACACCTTC
TRBJ1-2 | TRBV12-5 | - | TRBD1 | CASGLLGRGTYGYTF | TGTGCTAGTGGTTTGCTGGGCAGGGGGACCTATGGCTACACCTTC
TRBJ2-6 | TRBV9 | - | TRBD2 | CASSVEPSGGSGANVLTF | TGTGCCAGCAGCGTAGAACCCTCGGGGGGCTCTGGGGCCAACGTCCTGACTTTC
TRBJ1-1 | TRBV27 | - | - | CASSFWGRQNTEAFF | TGTGCCAGCAGTTTTTGGGGCCGACAGAACACTGAAGCTTTCTTT
TRBJ2-1 | TRBV28 | - | TRBD2 | CASSLDGGNYNEQFF | TGTGCCAGCAGTTTAGACGGGGGGAACTACAATGAGCAGTTCTTC
TRBJ2-7 | TRBV12-3/TRBV12-4 | - | - | CATPGRGHEQYF | TGTGCCACCCCGGGAAGGGGCCACGAGCAGTACTTC
TRBJ2-5 | TRBV5-4 | - | TRBD2 | CASSGRIAGGPRETQYF | TGTGCCAGCAGCGGTCGAATAGCGGGGGGGCCGAGGGAGACCCAGTACTTC
TRBJ2-7 | TRBV27 | - | - | CASSPGSYEQYF | TGTGCCAGCAGTCCCGGCAGTTACGAGCAGTACTTC
TRBJ1-1 | TRBV11-3 | - | TRBD1 | CASSTNRGTEAFF | TGTGCCAGCAGCACGAACAGGGGCACTGAAGCTTTCTTT
TRBJ1-6 | TRBV30 | - | TRBD1 | CAWKSRGPTYNSPLHF | TGTGCCTGGAAAAGTAGGGGGCCCACCTATAATTCACCCCTCCACTTT
TRBJ1-1 | TRBV30 | - | TRBD1 | CAWTGTGSTEAFF | TGTGCCTGGACTGGGACAGGGTCCACTGAAGCTTTCTTT
TRBJ2-7 | TRBV28 | - | - | CASSSPSEGTGF | TGTGCCAGCAGTTCCCCCTCGGAGGGAACGGGCTTC
TRBJ1-1 | TRBV6-5 | - | - | CASGRTPGTEAFF | TGTGCCAGCGGTAGGACCCCGGGGACTGAAGCTTTCTTT
TRBJ2-7 | TRBV28 | - | TRBD1 | CASWSAGGSYEQYF | TGTGCCAGCTGGTCAGCAGGGGGCTCCTACGAGCAGTACTTC
TRBJ1-1 | TRBV7-9 | - | - | CASGTGVLRTEAFF | TGTGCCAGCGGAACGGGGGTACTCCGAACTGAAGCTTTCTTT
TRBJ2-1 | TRBV3-1/TRBV3-2 | - | TRBD2 | CASSRSGGPYNEQFF | TGTGCCAGCAGCCGGAGCGGGGGGCCCTACAATGAGCAGTTCTTC